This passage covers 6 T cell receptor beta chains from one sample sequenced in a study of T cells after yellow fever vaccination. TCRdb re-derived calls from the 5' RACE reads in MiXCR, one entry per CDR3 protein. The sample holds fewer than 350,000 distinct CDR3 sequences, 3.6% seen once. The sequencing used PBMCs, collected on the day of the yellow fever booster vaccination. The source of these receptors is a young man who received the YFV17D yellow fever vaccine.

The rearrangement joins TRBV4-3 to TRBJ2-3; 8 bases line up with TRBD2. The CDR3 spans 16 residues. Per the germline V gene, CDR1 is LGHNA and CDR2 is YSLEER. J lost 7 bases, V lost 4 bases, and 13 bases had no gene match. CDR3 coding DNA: TGCGCCAGCAGCCCTTTCGGGACTAGTAGGTGGAATACGCAGTATTTT. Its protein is CASSPFGTSRWNTQYF.

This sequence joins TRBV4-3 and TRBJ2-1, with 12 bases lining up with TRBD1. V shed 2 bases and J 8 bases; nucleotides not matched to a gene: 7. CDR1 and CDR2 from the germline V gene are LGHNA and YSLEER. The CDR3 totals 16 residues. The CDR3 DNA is TGCGCCAGCAGCCAAACTCCGGGACAGGGGGCCGATGAGCAGTTCTTC. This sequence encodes CASSQTPGQGADEQFF.

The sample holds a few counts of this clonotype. This CDR3 reads CASTPGGLAGGDTQYF. The CDR3, as DNA: TGTGCCAGCACCCCAGGGGGACTAGCGGGGGGTGATACGCAGTATTTT. The rearrangement joins TRBV2 to TRBJ2-3; TRBD2 agrees at 15 bases. CDR1 SNHLY and CDR2 FYNNEI come from the germline V gene. V shed 7 bases and J 6 bases; nucleotides not matched to a gene: 8. The CDR3 consists of 16 residues. Filled out from reference TRBV2 and TRBJ2-3, the complete variable domain reads EPEVTQTPSHQVTQMGQEVILRCVPISNHLYFYWYRQILGQKVEFLVSFYNNEISEKSEIFDDQFSVERPDGSNFTLKIRSTKLEDSAMYFCASTPGGLAGGDTQYFGPGTRLTVL.

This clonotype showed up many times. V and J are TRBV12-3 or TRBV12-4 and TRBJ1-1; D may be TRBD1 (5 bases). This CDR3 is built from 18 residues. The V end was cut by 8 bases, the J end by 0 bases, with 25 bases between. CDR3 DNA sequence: TGTGCCAGCCGCCCGTCATTTCGTGGGGAGGGGATGAACACTGAAGCTTTCTTT. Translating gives CASRPSFRGEGMNTEAFF.

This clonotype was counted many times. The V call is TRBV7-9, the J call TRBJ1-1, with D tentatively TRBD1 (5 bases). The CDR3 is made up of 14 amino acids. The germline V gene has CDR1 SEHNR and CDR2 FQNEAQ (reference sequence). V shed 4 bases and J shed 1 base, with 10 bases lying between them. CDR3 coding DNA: TGTGCCAGCAGCTCGGGGACGCCGAACACTGAAGCTTTCTTT. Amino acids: CASSSGTPNTEAFF.

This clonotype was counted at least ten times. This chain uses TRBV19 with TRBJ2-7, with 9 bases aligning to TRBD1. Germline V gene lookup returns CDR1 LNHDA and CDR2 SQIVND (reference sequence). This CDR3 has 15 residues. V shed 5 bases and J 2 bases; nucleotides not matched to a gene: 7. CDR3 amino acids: CASSGYRGLTYEQYV. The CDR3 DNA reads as TGTGCCAGTAGTGGATACAGGGGGCTGACCTACGAGCAGTACGTC.